This TCR beta chain was captured in a study of blood T cells in healthy people across ages. Study-wide results and limits: Long-lived donors had more naive CD4+ cells and higher diversity than aged donors. Unsorted PBMC material precluded a definitive naive versus antigen-experienced comparison. Because donor CMV status was unknown, expanded clonotype changes were possibly confounded.

V was clipped by 5 bases and J by 7 bases, with 18 bases between them. This CDR3 contains 15 residues. The V gene's germline CDR1 is SGHTA and CDR2 FQGNSA. PCR was performed a second time for about 7 to 12 cycles using a sample-barcoded 5' primer and a J-beta primer mix. One entry per CDR3 protein, called by TCRdb with MiXCR from the 5' RACE reads. The sample carries about 1.5 million distinct CDR3 sequences, around 40% recorded once. This clonotype has a handful of counts. Its target is unknown. The TCR sequence derives from a woman younger than 35 in good health. The chain has TRBV7-2 and TRBJ1-5; tentative D call: TRBD1 (6 bases). Sequencing input: blood. In DNA form, the CDR3 reads TGTGCCAGCAGCCCTCATACCCCGGGGGCGCAGCCCCAGCATTTT. Its protein product is CASSPHTPGAQPQHF.